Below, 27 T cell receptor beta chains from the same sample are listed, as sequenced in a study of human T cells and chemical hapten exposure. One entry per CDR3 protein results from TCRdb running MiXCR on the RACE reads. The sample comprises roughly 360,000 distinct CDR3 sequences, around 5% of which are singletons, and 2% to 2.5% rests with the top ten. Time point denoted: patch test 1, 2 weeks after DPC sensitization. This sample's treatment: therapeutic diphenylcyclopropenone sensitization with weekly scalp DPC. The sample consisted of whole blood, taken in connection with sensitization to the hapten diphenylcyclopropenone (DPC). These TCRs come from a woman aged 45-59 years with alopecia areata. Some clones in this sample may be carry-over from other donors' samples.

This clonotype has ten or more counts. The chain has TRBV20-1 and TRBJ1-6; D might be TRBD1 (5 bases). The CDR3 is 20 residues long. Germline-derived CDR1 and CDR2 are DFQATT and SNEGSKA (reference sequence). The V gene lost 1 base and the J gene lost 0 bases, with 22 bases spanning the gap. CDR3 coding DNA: TGCAGTGCTAGAGGGAGTGAGGGACGGGGAACTCGCTCCTATAATTCACCCCTCCACTTT. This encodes CSARGSEGRGTRSYNSPLHF.

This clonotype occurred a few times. The CDR3 coding sequence is TGTGCCAGCAGCTCGGGCGTCCGTGGCTACACCTTC. Translated: CASSSGVRGYTF. The rearrangement joins TRBV11-2 to TRBJ1-2; no definite D call. Germline V gene data show CDR1 as SGHAT and CDR2 as FQNNGV. V was shortened by 4 bases and J by 7 bases, with 10 bases between the two germline ends. The CDR3 covers 12 residues.

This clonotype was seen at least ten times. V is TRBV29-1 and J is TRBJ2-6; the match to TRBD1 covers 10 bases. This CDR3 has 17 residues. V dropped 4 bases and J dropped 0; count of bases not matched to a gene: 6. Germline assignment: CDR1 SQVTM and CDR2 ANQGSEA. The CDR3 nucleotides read TGCAGCGTTGGAGGGACAGGGGTTTCCTCTGGGGCCAACGTCCTGACTTTC. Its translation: CSVGGTGVSSGANVLTF. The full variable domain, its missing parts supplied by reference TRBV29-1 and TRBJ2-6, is SAVISQKPSRDICQRGTSLTIQCQVDSQVTMMFWYRQQPGQSLTLIATANQGSEATYESGFVIDKFPISRPNLTFSTLTVSNMSPEDSSIYLCSVGGTGVSSGANVLTFGAGSRLTVL.

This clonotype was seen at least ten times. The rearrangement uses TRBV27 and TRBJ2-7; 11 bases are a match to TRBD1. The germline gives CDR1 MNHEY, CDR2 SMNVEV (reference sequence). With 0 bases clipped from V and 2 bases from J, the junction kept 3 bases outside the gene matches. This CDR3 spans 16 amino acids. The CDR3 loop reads CASSLSGQGVTYEQYF. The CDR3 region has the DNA TGTGCCAGCAGTTTATCGGGACAGGGGGTGACCTACGAGCAGTACTTC.

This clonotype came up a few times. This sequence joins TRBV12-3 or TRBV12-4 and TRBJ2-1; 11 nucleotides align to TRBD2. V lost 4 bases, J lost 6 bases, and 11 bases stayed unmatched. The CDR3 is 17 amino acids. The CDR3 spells CASSSPQTSGRSNEQFF. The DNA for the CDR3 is TGTGCCAGCAGTTCTCCACAAACTAGCGGGAGATCCAATGAGCAGTTCTTC.

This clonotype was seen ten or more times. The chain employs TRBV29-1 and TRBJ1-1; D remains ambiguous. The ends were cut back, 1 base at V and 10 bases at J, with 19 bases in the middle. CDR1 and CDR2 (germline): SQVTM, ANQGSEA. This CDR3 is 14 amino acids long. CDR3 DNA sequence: TGCAGCGTTGAAGGTCTGGGAGAGAAATTGGGAGCTTTCTTT. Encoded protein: CSVEGLGEKLGAFF.

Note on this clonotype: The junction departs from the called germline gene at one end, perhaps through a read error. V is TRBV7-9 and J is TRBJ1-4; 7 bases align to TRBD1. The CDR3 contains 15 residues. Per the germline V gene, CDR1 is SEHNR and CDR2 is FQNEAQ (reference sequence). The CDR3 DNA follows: TGTGCCGGCAGCCCCGAGGGGGCAGGGAGTGAAAAACTGTTTTTT. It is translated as CAGSPEGAGSEKLFF.

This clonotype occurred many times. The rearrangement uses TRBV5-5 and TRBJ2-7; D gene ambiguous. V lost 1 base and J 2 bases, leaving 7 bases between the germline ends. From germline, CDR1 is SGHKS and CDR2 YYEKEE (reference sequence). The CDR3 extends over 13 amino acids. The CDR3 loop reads CASSLSRAYEQYF. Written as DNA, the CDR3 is TGTGCCAGCAGCTTGTCCCGTGCCTACGAGCAGTACTTC.

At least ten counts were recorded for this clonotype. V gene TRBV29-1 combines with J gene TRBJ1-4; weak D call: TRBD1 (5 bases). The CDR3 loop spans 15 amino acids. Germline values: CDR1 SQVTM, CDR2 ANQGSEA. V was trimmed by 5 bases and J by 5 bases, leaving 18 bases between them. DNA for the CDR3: TGCAGCGTTAGGTACCAAGGGACCGCAAATGAAAAACTGTTTTTT. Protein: CSVRYQGTANEKLFF.

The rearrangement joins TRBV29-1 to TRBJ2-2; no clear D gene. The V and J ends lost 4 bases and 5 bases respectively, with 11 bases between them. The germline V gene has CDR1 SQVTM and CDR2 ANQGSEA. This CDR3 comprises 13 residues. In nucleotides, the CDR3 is TGCAGCGTTGTAGAGGTCATGACCGGGGAGCTGTTTTTT. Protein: CSVVEVMTGELFF.

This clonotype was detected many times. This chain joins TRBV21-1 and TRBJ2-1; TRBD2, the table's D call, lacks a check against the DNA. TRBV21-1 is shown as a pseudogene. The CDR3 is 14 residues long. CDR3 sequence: CASKSSGRMNEQFF. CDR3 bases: TGTGCCAGCAAATCTAGCGGGAGGATGAATGAGCAGTTCTTC.

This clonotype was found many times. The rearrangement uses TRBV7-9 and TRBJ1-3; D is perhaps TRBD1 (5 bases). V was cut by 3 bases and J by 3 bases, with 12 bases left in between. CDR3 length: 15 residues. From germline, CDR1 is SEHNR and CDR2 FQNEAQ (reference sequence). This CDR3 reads CASSLVRVVGNTIYF. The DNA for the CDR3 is TGTGCCAGCAGCTTGGTCAGGGTAGTTGGAAACACCATATATTTT.

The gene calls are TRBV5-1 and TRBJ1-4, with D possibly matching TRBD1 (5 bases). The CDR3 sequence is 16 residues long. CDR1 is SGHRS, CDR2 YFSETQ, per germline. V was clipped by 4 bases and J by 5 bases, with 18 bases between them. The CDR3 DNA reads TGCGCCAGCAGCCAGGGCCGGAGACGCGACAATGAAAAACTGTTTTTT. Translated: CASSQGRRRDNEKLFF.

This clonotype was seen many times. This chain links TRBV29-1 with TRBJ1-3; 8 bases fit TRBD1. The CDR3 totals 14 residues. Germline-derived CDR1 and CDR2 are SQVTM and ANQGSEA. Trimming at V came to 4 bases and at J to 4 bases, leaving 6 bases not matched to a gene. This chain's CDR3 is CSVVGRGPGNTIYF. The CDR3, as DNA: TGCAGCGTTGTCGGCAGGGGGCCAGGAAACACCATATATTTT.

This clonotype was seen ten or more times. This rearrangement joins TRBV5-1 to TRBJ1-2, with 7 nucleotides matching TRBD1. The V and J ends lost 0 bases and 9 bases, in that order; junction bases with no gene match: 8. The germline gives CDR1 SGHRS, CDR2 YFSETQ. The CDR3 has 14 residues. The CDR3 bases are TGCGCCAGCAGCTTGGGACAGGGCCCCGGAAGCTACACCTTC. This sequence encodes CASSLGQGPGSYTF.

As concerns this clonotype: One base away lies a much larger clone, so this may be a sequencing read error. The CDR3 reads CASSQGLIGGTGTDTQYF. The DNA for the CDR3 is TGTGCCAGCAGCCAGGGACTGATAGGGGGTACAGGCACAGATACGCAGTATTTT. The chain employs TRBV4-2 and TRBJ2-3; tentatively, D is TRBD1 or TRBD2 (6 bases each). There are 18 residues in the CDR3. Trimming removed 3 bases at V and 1 base at J, with 20 bases between. Germline CDR1 LGHNA, CDR2 YNFKEQ.

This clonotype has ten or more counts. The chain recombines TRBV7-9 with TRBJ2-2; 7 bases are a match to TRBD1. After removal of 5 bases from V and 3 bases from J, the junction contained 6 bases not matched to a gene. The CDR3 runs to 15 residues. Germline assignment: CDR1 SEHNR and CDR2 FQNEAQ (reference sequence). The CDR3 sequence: CASSPRDRDTGELFF. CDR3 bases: TGTGCCAGCAGCCCCCGGGACAGAGACACCGGGGAGCTGTTTTTT.

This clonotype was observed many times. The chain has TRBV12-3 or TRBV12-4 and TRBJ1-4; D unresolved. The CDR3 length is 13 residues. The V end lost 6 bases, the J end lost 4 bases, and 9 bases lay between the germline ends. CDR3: CASRWLSNEKLFF. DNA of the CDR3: TGTGCCAGCAGGTGGCTGAGTAATGAAAAACTGTTTTTT.

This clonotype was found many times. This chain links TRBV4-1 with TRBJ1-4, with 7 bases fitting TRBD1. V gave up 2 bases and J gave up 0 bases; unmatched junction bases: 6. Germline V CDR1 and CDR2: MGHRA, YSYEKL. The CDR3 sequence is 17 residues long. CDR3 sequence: CASSQLGGAATNEKLFF. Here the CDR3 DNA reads TGCGCCAGCAGCCAACTAGGGGGCGCGGCAACTAATGAAAAACTGTTTTTT.

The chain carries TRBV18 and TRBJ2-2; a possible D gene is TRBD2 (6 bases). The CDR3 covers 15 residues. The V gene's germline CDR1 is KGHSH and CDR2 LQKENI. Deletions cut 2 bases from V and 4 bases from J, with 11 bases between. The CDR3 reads CASSPKGGSTGELFF. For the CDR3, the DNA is TGTGCCAGCTCACCAAAGGGAGGAAGCACCGGGGAGCTGTTTTTT.

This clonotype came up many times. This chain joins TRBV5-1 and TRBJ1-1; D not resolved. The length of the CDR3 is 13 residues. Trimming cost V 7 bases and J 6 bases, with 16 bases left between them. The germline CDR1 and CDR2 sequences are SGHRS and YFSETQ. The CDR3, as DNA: TGCGCCAGCCCCGACACCCTAATGTCTGAAGCTTTCTTT. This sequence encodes CASPDTLMSEAFF.

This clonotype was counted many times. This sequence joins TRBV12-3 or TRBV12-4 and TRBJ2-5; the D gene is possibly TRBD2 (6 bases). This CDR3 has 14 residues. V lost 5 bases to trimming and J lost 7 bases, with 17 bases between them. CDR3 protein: CASSHLSGPGTQYF. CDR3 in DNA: TGTGCCAGCAGTCACCTTAGCGGTCCCGGGACCCAGTACTTC.

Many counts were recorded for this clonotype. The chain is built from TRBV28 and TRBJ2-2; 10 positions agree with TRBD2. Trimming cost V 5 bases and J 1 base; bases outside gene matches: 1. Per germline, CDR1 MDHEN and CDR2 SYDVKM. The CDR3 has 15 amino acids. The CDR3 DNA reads TGTGCCAGCAGTCTAGCGGGAGTGAACACCGGGGAGCTGTTTTTT. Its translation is CASSLAGVNTGELFF.

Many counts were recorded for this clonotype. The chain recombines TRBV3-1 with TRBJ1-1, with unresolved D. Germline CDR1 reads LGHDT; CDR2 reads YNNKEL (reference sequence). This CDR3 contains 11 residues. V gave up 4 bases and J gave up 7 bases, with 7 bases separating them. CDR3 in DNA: TGTGCCAGCAGCCTCTTTGATGAAGCTTTCTTT. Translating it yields CASSLFDEAFF.

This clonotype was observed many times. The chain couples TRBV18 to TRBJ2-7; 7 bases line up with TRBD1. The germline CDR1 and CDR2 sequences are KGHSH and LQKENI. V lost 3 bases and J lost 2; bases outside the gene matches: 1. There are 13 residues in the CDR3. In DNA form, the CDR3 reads TGTGCCAGCTCACCGACAGGGCCCTACGAGCAGTACTTC. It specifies CASSPTGPYEQYF.

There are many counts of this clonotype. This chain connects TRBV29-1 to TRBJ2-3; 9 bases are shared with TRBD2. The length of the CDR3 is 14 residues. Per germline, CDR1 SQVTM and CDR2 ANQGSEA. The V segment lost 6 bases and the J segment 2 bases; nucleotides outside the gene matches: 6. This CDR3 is CSVPAGGLTDTQYF. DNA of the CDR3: TGCAGCGTCCCAGCGGGGGGCCTCACAGATACGCAGTATTTT.

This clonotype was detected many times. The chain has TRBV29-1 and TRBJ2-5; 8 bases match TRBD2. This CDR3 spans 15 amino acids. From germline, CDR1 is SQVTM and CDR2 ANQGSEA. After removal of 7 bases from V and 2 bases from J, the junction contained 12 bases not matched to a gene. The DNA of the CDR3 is TGCAGCGCCCTCCTTGGCGGGAGGAAGCAAGAGACCCAGTACTTC. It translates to CSALLGGRKQETQYF.